This passage covers 13 T cell receptor beta chains from one sample sequenced in a study of blood T cell repertoires in COVID-19. The method was immunoSEQ multiplex PCR; TCRdb's version includes in-frame clones alone and lacks a portion of them. This repertoire shows under 200,000 clones, 75% to 90% found once; its top ten account for 4.4%. The sequenced sample consisted of PBMCs or T cells enriched from blood (not recorded which). Source of these receptors: a woman aged 45-65 years who had recovered from COVID-19.

The V and J genes are TRBV19 and TRBJ1-2, with 7 bases fitting TRBD1. Trimming took 5 bases from V and 2 from J; bases not matched to a gene: 2. This CDR3 spans 13 amino acids. Germline V lookup: CDR1 LNHDA, CDR2 SQIVND (reference sequence). CDR3 in amino acids: CASSAQGNYGYTF. The CDR3 DNA is TGTGCCAGTAGTGCACAGGGGAACTATGGCTACACCTTC. The entire variable domain, with the rest obtained from reference TRBV19 and TRBJ1-2, is as follows: DGGITQSPKYLFRKEGQNVTLSCEQNLNHDAMYWYRQDPGQGLRLIYYSQIVNDFQKGDIAEGYSVSREKKESFPLTVTSAQKNPTAFYLCASSAQGNYGYTFGSGTRLTVV.

This chain connects TRBV7-2 to TRBJ2-1; 8 bases match TRBD1. This CDR3 region has 15 residues. Germline V gene lookup returns CDR1 SGHTA and CDR2 FQGNSA. J was trimmed by 6 bases and V by 1 base; bases with no gene match: 5. The CDR3 DNA reads as TGTGCCAGCAGCTTAGGACAGGGGTTCCCCAATGAGCAGTTCTTC. This encodes CASSLGQGFPNEQFF.

J is TRBJ1-5 and V is TRBV2, with D possibly TRBD1 on 5 matching bases. Trimming took 11 bases from V and 2 from J, leaving 13 bases between them. The CDR3 length is 13 residues. Per germline, CDR1 SNHLY and CDR2 FYNNEI. CDR3 residues: CAGGRGGNQPQHF. As DNA, the CDR3 is TGTGCCGGCGGGAGGGGAGGCAATCAGCCCCAGCATTTT. Using reference TRBV2 and TRBJ1-5 for the parts outside the CDR3, the full variable domain is EPEVTQTPSHQVTQMGQEVILRCVPISNHLYFYWYRQILGQKVEFLVSFYNNEISEKSEIFDDQFSVERPDGSNFTLKIRSTKLEDSAMYFCAGGRGGNQPQHFGDGTRLSIL.

This clone appeared once. The chain joins TRBV30 to TRBJ2-6, with D possibly TRBD1 on 5 matching bases. The length of the CDR3 is 13 residues. The V end lost 5 bases, the J end lost 0 bases, and 5 bases lay between the germline ends. In germline, CDR1 is GTSNPN, CDR2 SVGIG (reference sequence). The CDR3 region has the DNA TGTGCCTGGGGGGCCTCTGGGGCCAACGTCCTGACTTTC. It encodes CAWGASGANVLTF.

The V call is TRBV3-1 (or the pseudogene TRBV3-2), the J call TRBJ1-2; D may be TRBD1 (6 bases). The V and J ends lost 4 bases and 8 bases respectively, with 14 bases between them. CDR1 LGHDT and CDR2 YNNKEL come from the germline V gene (reference sequence). This CDR3 has 13 amino acids. The CDR3 DNA sequence: TGTGCCAGCAGCCTCCGAGAGGGGGGGGGCTACACCTTC. Protein: CASSLREGGGYTF.

The genes are TRBV11-2 and TRBJ1-6, with 7 nucleotides matching TRBD1. The trim removed 0 bases at V and 5 bases at J, leaving 7 bases unmatched. Germline V gene data show CDR1 as SGHAT and CDR2 as FQNNGV. The CDR3 contains 17 residues. The CDR3 DNA reads as TGTGCCAGCAGCTTAGATCAGGCAGGGGGGAATAATTCACCCCTCCACTTT. As protein: CASSLDQAGGNNSPLHF.

The chain is built from TRBV5-5 and TRBJ1-3, with 10 bases fitting TRBD1. V lost 4 bases, J lost 0 bases, and 10 bases stayed unmatched. Germline lookup yields CDR1 SGHKS and CDR2 YYEKEE (reference sequence). This CDR3 has 18 residues. The CDR3: CASSPVPGQGRSGNTIYF. The CDR3 region has the DNA TGTGCCAGCAGCCCCGTCCCGGGACAGGGGCGCTCTGGAAACACCATATATTTT.

The rearrangement links TRBV15 to TRBJ1-2; 8 positions match TRBD1. J gave up 7 bases and V 5 bases, and 6 bases lay outside the gene matches. The germline CDR1 and CDR2 sequences are LNHNV and YYDKDF (reference sequence). The CDR3 runs 13 residues. CDR3 protein: CATSLDRARGYTF. As DNA, the CDR3 is TGTGCCACCAGCCTGGACAGGGCCCGTGGCTACACCTTC.

This clone was found a few times. The chain couples TRBV9 to TRBJ2-1, with D tentatively TRBD2 (6 bases). V was shortened by 4 bases and J by 8 bases, with 13 bases between the two germline ends. The germline V gene encodes CDR1 SGDLS and CDR2 YYNGEE. The CDR3 contains 13 residues. Written as DNA, the CDR3 is TGTGCCAGCAGCCGTGAACCGGGGGATGAGCAGTTCTTC. Residues: CASSREPGDEQFF.

The chain links TRBV11-3 to TRBJ2-1; 7 nucleotides align to TRBD2. Germline CDR1 reads SGHNT; CDR2 reads YENEEA. The CDR3 spans 15 residues. Losses at the gene ends were 7 bases for V and 0 bases for J; bases not matched to a gene: 6. The CDR3 protein is CASTLGGGSYNEQFF. The CDR3 nucleotides are TGTGCCAGCACCCTTGGGGGGGGCTCCTACAATGAGCAGTTCTTC. Complete variable domain (other parts from reference TRBV11-3 and TRBJ2-1): EAGVVQSPRYKIIEKKQPVAFWCNPISGHNTLYWYLQNLGQGPELLIRYENEEAVDDSQLPKDRFSAERLKGVDSTLKIQPAELGDSAVYLCASTLGGGSYNEQFFGPGTRLTVL.

This chain uses TRBV6-5 with TRBJ1-4; 7 bases line up with TRBD1. Trimming removed 5 bases from V and 7 bases from J; junction bases left unmatched: 10. CDR3 length equals 15 residues. The germline V gene encodes CDR1 MNHEY and CDR2 SVGAGI. CDR3 sequence: CASSLGRGRSEKLFF. As DNA, the CDR3 is TGTGCCAGCAGTCTCGGGAGGGGGCGATCTGAAAAACTGTTTTTT.

V usage is TRBV30 and J usage is TRBJ1-4; 8 bases fit TRBD1. From germline, CDR1 is GTSNPN and CDR2 SVGIG (reference sequence). CDR3 size: 13 residues. V shed 3 bases, J shed 8 bases, and the junction held 5 bases outside the gene matches. CDR3 loop: CAWSTGGREKLFF. The CDR3 nucleotides read TGTGCCTGGAGCACAGGGGGGCGGGAAAAACTGTTTTTT.

V usage is TRBV7-8 and J usage is TRBJ2-7; 9 nucleotides agree with TRBD1. The CDR3 covers 15 residues. J lost 5 bases, V lost 2 bases, and 7 bases had no gene match. Germline CDR1 reads SGHVS; CDR2 reads FQNEAQ. The CDR3 nucleotides read TGTGCCAGCAGCTTATTGGGGACAGGGAACCACGAGCAGTACGTC. Translation: CASSLLGTGNHEQYV.